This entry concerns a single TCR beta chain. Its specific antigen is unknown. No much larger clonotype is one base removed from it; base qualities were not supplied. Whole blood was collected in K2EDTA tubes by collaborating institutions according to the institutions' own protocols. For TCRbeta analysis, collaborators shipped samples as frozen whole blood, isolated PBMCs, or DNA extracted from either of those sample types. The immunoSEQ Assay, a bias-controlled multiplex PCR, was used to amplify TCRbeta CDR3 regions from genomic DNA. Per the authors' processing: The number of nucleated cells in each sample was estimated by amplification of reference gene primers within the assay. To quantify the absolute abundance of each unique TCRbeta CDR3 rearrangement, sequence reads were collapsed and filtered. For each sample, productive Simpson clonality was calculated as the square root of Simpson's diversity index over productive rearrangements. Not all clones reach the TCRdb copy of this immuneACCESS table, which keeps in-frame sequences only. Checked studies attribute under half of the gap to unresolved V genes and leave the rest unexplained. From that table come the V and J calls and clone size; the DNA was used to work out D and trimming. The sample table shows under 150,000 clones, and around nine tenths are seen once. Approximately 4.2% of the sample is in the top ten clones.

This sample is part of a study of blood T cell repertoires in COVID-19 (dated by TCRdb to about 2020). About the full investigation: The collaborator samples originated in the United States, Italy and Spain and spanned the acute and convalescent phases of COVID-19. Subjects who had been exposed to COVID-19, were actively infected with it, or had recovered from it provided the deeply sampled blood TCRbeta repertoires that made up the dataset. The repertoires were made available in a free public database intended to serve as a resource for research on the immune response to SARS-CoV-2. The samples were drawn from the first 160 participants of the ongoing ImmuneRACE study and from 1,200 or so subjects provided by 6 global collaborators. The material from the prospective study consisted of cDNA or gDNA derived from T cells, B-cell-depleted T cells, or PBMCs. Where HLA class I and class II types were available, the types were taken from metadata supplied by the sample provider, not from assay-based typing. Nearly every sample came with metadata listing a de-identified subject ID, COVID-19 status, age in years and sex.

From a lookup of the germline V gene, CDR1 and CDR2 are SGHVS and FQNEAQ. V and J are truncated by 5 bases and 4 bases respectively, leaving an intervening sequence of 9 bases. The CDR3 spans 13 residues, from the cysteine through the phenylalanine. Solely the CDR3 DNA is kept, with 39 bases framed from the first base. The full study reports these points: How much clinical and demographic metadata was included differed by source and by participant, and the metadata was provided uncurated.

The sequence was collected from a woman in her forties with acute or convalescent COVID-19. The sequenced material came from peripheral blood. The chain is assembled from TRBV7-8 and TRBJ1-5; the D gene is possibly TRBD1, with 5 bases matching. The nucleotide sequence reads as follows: TGTGCCAGCAGCCCGACAGTAAATCAGCCCCAGCATTTT. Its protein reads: CASSPTVNQPQHF.